The 6 T cell receptor beta chains below were found in one sample sequenced in a study of blood T cells in healthy people across ages. Together with a sample-barcoded 5' primer, a J-beta primer mix was included in a second PCR lasting about 7 to 12 cycles. TCRdb re-derived calls from the 5' RACE reads in MiXCR, one entry per CDR3 protein. Among over 1.5 million distinct CDR3 sequences, around half were seen once, and the ten largest hold roughly 2.1%. Sequences were obtained from blood. These receptors came from a woman aged 40 to 55 in good health.

The J gene is TRBJ2-5, the V gene TRBV7-9; D not resolved. V lost 0 bases and J lost 2, with 7 bases in between. There are 14 residues in the CDR3. Looked up from germline, CDR1 is SEHNR and CDR2 is FQNEAQ (reference sequence). The CDR3 here is CASSLAHGQETQYF. Written as DNA, the CDR3 is TGTGCCAGCAGCTTAGCGCACGGGCAAGAGACCCAGTACTTC. Full variable domain (outside the CDR3, taken from reference TRBV7-9 and TRBJ2-5): DTGVSQNPRHKITKRGQNVTFRCDPISEHNRLYWYRQTLGQGPEFLTYFQNEAQLEKSRLLSDRFSAERPKGSFSTLEIQRTEQGDSAMYLCASSLAHGQETQYFGPGTRLLVL.

The chain has TRBV6-5 and TRBJ2-3; 8 positions agree with TRBD2. Germline V lookup: CDR1 MNHEY, CDR2 SVGAGI. The CDR3 extends over 17 amino acids. After removal of 2 bases from V and 4 bases from J, the junction contained 11 bases not matched to a gene. CDR3 protein: CASSYVSIAGTPDTQYF. CDR3 DNA: TGTGCCAGCAGTTACGTCAGCATAGCGGGGACCCCAGATACGCAGTATTTT.

The chain has TRBV20-1 and TRBJ1-1, with unresolved D. The germline gives CDR1 DFQATT, CDR2 SNEGSKA (reference sequence). The CDR3 runs 8 residues. With 0 bases removed from V and 10 bases from J, the gap between germline ends came to 0 bases. The CDR3 nucleotides are TGCAGTGCTAGAGAAGCTTTCTTT. Residues: CSAREAFF.

This clonotype appeared once. Its ends do not fully match the called genes, so a read error is possible. The rearrangement uses TRBV4-1 and TRBJ1-2, with D tentatively TRBD1 (5 bases). The CDR3 loop spans 16 amino acids. The V gene's germline CDR1 is MGHRA and CDR2 YSYEKL. The CDR3 coding sequence is TGCGCCAGCGGTAACGAGGCGGGGACTCTTAACTATGGCTGCACCTTC. Translation: CASGNEAGTLNYGCTF.

This chain's CDR3 is CASSLAEYYNEQFF. The CDR3, as DNA: TGCGCCAGCAGCTTGGCAGAGTATTACAATGAGCAGTTCTTC. This chain connects TRBV5-1 to TRBJ2-1; D not resolved. Germline V lookup: CDR1 SGHRS, CDR2 YFSETQ. Between the trimmed V and J ends, which lost 0 bases and 4 bases, there was a span of 8 bases. The CDR3 has 14 amino acids.

This clonotype was seen a few times. The chain is built from TRBV20-1 and TRBJ2-1; D is perhaps TRBD2 (6 bases). Deletions cut 6 bases from V and 4 bases from J, with 19 bases between. This CDR3 has 15 residues. CDR1 is DFQATT and CDR2 is SNEGSKA in the germline V gene (reference sequence). CDR3 amino acids: CSAQNAGKGYNEQFF. In nucleotides, the CDR3 is TGCAGTGCACAGAACGCGGGGAAGGGTTACAATGAGCAGTTCTTC.